One and the same sample provided the 3 T cell receptor beta chains below, sequenced in a study of early T cells in non-severe SARS-CoV-2 infection. TCRdb reanalysed the 5' RACE reads using MiXCR and keeps one entry per CDR3 protein. The data show about 70,000 distinct CDR3 sequences, with about an eighth seen just once and roughly 1.3% held by the top ten. Sequencing was done on a sample of whole blood. These receptors were obtained from an adult who was a healthcare worker with PCR-confirmed SARS-CoV-2 infection or an uninfected control (not recorded which).

The genes are TRBV11-2 and TRBJ2-7; D is possibly TRBD1 or TRBD2 (5 bases each). Deletions cut 8 bases from V and 6 bases from J, with 23 bases between. CDR1 and CDR2 from the germline V gene are SGHAT and FQNNGV. The CDR3 is made up of 15 amino acids. The CDR3 DNA follows: TGTGCCAGCTTGCCGGGGCCTCCGCAGGTCGCCGAGCAGTACTTC. Translated: CASLPGPPQVAEQYF. The full variable domain, in which reference TRBV11-2 and TRBJ2-7 provide the parts outside the CDR3, is EAGVAQSPRYKIIEKRQSVAFWCNPISGHATLYWYQQILGQGPKLLIQFQNNGVVDDSQLPKDRFSAERLKGVDSTLKIQPAKLEDSAVYLCASLPGPPQVAEQYFGPGTRLTVT.

This clonotype was observed at least ten times. The V gene is TRBV7-2, the J gene TRBJ2-1; 9 bases agree with TRBD2. The germline V gene encodes CDR1 SGHTA and CDR2 FQGNSA. This CDR3 has 15 residues. The V segment lost 4 bases and the J segment 8 bases; nucleotides outside the gene matches: 9. The CDR3 loop reads CASSYDPSGKDEQFF. As DNA, the CDR3 is TGTGCCAGCAGCTATGACCCTAGCGGGAAGGATGAGCAGTTCTTC.

The chain combines TRBV28 with TRBJ2-7; TRBD1 might be the D (6 bases). V was pared by 6 bases and J by 7 bases, with 13 bases between. There are 12 residues in the CDR3. Germline V gene sequence: CDR1 MDHEN, CDR2 SYDVKM. The chain's CDR3 is CASSPMTGEQYF. The CDR3 DNA follows: TGTGCCAGCAGCCCGATGACAGGAGAGCAGTACTTC.